A selection of T cell receptor beta chains follows, all from one sample in a study of patients and donors after allogeneic stem cell transplantation. MiXCR, applied by TCRdb to the RT-PCR reads, yields one record per CDR3 protein. This sample yields some 92,000 distinct CDR3 sequences, of which roughly 43% are seen a single time; roughly two thirds belongs to the top ten. Sample: blood, either unsorted or a sorted T cell fraction (not recorded which). The receptors were gathered from a human donor who was either an allogeneic HSCT recipient or a stem cell or donor lymphocyte infusion donor (not recorded which). It is not recorded whose cells these are; they may come from a transplant donor. The CDR3 runs from the conserved cysteine through the conserved F or W. The order of the fields is CDR3 DNA, CDR3 protein, V gene, D gene, CDR3 length, clone size, J gene. D genes are given only for firm matches. Expanded clones get a size class; other rows say once, few or many, or leave the size out.

TGCAGTGCTCGCACTACACAGGGGCGAGCCCAGCATTTT CSARTTQGRAQHF TRBV20-1 TRBD1 13 . TRBJ1-5
TGTGCCAGCAGGTGGGACACGTACACCGGGGAGCTGTTTTTT CASRWDTYTGELFF TRBV12-3/TRBV12-4 . 14 few TRBJ2-2
TGTGCCAGCAGCTTGTGGGGCGGTAGGAACACTGAAGCTTTCTTT CASSLWGGRNTEAFF TRBV5-5 . 15 . TRBJ1-1
TGTGCCAGCAGTTCCGCGGGACAGGTCAATCAGCCCCAGCATTTT CASSSAGQVNQPQHF TRBV6-6 TRBD1 15 . TRBJ1-5
TGTGCCAGCAGCATTGATGGGGCAGGGAACACTGAAGCTTTCTTT CASSIDGAGNTEAFF TRBV11-3 . 15 . TRBJ1-1
TGTGCCACCTCGGGTGGGGAGTCCCTTGGTTCACCCCTCCACTTT CATSGGESLGSPLHF TRBV10-3 . 15 . TRBJ1-6
TGTGCCACCAGCGACCGAAGAGCGTCACCCCTCCACTTT CATSDRRASPLHF TRBV15 . 13 few TRBJ1-6
TGTGCCAGCAGTTTACCGCTTTCGAACACTGAAGCTTTCTTT CASSLPLSNTEAFF TRBV12-3/TRBV12-4 . 14 . TRBJ1-1
TGTGCCAGCAAGCGCAGTAATAATGAAAAACTGTTTTTT CASKRSNNEKLFF TRBV14 . 13 . TRBJ1-4
TGCAGCGTTGTGGAGATATTGGGTACTGAAGCTTTCTTT CSVVEILGTEAFF TRBV29-1 . 13 . TRBJ1-1
TGTGCCAGCAGCCCGCAACAGGGGGCTACTGAAGCTTTCTTT CASSPQQGATEAFF TRBV11-1 TRBD1 14 few TRBJ1-1
TGTGCCAGCCGAAAGGGGGAGGTCCCGAACACTGAAGCTTTCTTT CASRKGEVPNTEAFF TRBV7-9 . 15 . TRBJ1-1
TGCGCCAGCAGCTCCCAAGAAGATACGCAGTATTTT CASSSQEDTQYF TRBV5-1 . 12 once TRBJ2-3